This T cell receptor (beta chain) was recorded in a study of Ad26.COV2.S vaccination and SARS-CoV-2 variants. At the level of the study: Donor got 5x10^10 or 1x10^11 viral particles of Ad26.COV2.S.

Profiling relied on immunoSEQ multiplex PCR, and the TCRdb table lists in-frame clones only, not all of them. The sample consists of some 410,000 clones, 80% to 95% of them appearing once. As for treatment: some 20 received Ad26.COV2.S at low or high dose, single or two shots; 5 received placebo; per-sample allocation not given. Each sample was drawn 63 days after the first injection (of vaccine or placebo). Study-level findings and limits: From the TCR breadth and depth analyses, total T cell responses may have been underestimated. Vaccinated individuals (as opposed to placebo recipients) had higher spike-specific TCR breadth.

Turning to this clone: The target antigen is unknown.

J lost 2 bases, V lost 2 bases, and 10 bases had no gene match. The CDR3 has 18 amino acids. Germline lookup yields CDR1 SGHTA and CDR2 FQGNSA. The sequences come from peripheral blood, collected in a trial of Ad26.COV2.S vaccine versus placebo. The source of this sequence is a person aged 18-60 years who received the Ad26.COV2.S COVID-19 vaccine or a placebo. This chain uses TRBV7-2 with TRBJ2-7, with 12 bases that match TRBD2. The CDR3 is CASSLMASGGGITYEQYF. The CDR3 region has the DNA TGTGCCAGCAGCTTAATGGCTAGCGGGGGGGGAATAACCTACGAGCAGTACTTC.